Shown below are 22 T cell receptor beta chains from a single sample sequenced in a study of PD-L1 blockade in urothelial cancer. Measured with immunoSEQ multiplex PCR; TCRdb has only the in-frame clones, and not every one. Among more than 45,000 clones listed, 60% to 80% were seen once. The sample in question was PBMCs, obtained around atezolizumab (anti-PD-L1) treatment. These receptors originate from a man aged 65 to 85 with urothelial cancer.

The CDR3 sequence is CASSFQGRGTDTIYF. CDR3 nucleotides: TGTGCCAGCAGTTTTCAGGGTCGGGGGACGGACACCATATATTTT. The chain combines TRBV27 with TRBJ1-3; D is possibly TRBD1 (5 bases). Germline V gives CDR1 MNHEY, CDR2 SMNVEV (reference sequence). Deletions cut 3 bases from V and 8 bases from J, with 17 bases between. The CDR3 runs to 15 residues.

In nucleotides, the CDR3 is TGTGCCAGCAGATCGAGCCTAACAGGGGCTGGAAACACCATATATTTT. Its protein is CASRSSLTGAGNTIYF. The chain uses TRBV28 and TRBJ1-3; 7 nucleotides line up with TRBD1. The germline CDR1 and CDR2 sequences are MDHEN and SYDVKM. After removal of 6 bases from V and 2 bases from J, the junction contained 10 bases not matched to a gene. This CDR3 has 16 amino acids.

The chain couples TRBV19 to TRBJ1-2; D ambiguous. CDR1 and CDR2 (germline): LNHDA, SQIVND (reference sequence). This CDR3 region has 13 residues. The V end lost 3 bases, the J end lost 2 bases, and 7 bases lay between the germline ends. CDR3 sequence: CASSMRGNYGYTF. CDR3 coding DNA: TGTGCCAGTAGTATGCGGGGAAACTATGGCTACACCTTC.

This clone appeared a single time. The chain links TRBV28 to TRBJ1-5; 9 nucleotides line up with TRBD1. The V gene's germline CDR1 is MDHEN and CDR2 SYDVKM. Trimming at V came to 5 bases and at J to 6 bases, leaving 8 bases not matched to a gene. The CDR3 is 15 amino acids. This CDR3 reads CASSPGDRAIQPQHF. The CDR3 DNA follows: TGTGCCAGCAGTCCGGGGGACAGGGCCATTCAGCCCCAGCATTTT.

This chain links TRBV6-6 with TRBJ2-2; 7 nucleotides align to TRBD2. With V trimmed by 2 bases and J by 8 bases, 2 bases remained unmatched. The germline gives CDR1 MNHNY, CDR2 SVGAGI (reference sequence). This CDR3 has 13 amino acids. CDR3 protein: CASSYGAGGELFF. The CDR3 DNA sequence: TGTGCCAGCAGTTACGGAGCGGGGGGGGAGCTGTTTTTT.

V is TRBV29-1 and J is TRBJ2-5, with D possibly matching TRBD1 (5 bases). With 5 bases removed from V and 2 bases from J, the gap between germline ends came to 18 bases. This CDR3 is built from 15 residues. Per germline, CDR1 SQVTM and CDR2 ANQGSEA. As DNA, the CDR3 is TGCAGCGTTTCCTTGGCAGGGTCCGCTCAAGAGACCCAGTACTTC. The encoded protein is CSVSLAGSAQETQYF. The whole variable domain, remainder taken from reference TRBV29-1 and TRBJ2-5, is SAVISQKPSRDICQRGTSLTIQCQVDSQVTMMFWYRQQPGQSLTLIATANQGSEATYESGFVIDKFPISRPNLTFSTLTVSNMSPEDSSIYLCSVSLAGSAQETQYFGPGTRLLVL.

In its sample, this clone is medium-sized. The chain uses TRBV7-6 and TRBJ1-4; D unresolved. Germline V lookup: CDR1 SGHVS, CDR2 FNYEAQ. The V end lost 2 bases, the J end lost 7 bases, and 11 bases lay between the germline ends. This CDR3 is 14 amino acids long. DNA for the CDR3: TGTGCCAGCAGCTTACCAGCTGCGGGTGAAAAACTGTTTTTT. Translated, it gives CASSLPAAGEKLFF.

The genes are TRBV5-4 and TRBJ2-7, with 9 bases identical to TRBD1. CDR3 size: 14 residues. After removal of 4 bases from V and 1 base from J, the junction contained 3 bases not matched to a gene. The germline CDR1 and CDR2 sequences are SGHNT and YYREEE (reference sequence). Written as DNA, the CDR3 is TGTGCCAGCAGCACGGGACAGGGATCCTACGAGCAGTACTTC. This gives the protein CASSTGQGSYEQYF.

This clone was detected a few times. V usage is TRBV14 and J usage is TRBJ2-7; D gene unclear. The V end lost 4 bases, the J end lost 5 bases, and 18 bases lay between the germline ends. Germline V lookup: CDR1 SGHDN, CDR2 FVKESK. The CDR3 extends over 15 amino acids. The CDR3 protein is CASSRIQLRVNEQYF. The CDR3 coding sequence is TGTGCCAGCAGCCGCATTCAACTACGGGTGAACGAGCAGTACTTC. Full variable domain (rest looked up from reference TRBV14 and TRBJ2-7): EAGVTQFPSHSVIEKGQTVTLRCDPISGHDNLYWYRRVMGKEIKFLLHFVKESKQDESGMPNNRFLAERTGGTYSTLKVQPAELEDSGVYFCASSRIQLRVNEQYFGPGTRLTVT.

This clone was seen a single time. The chain recombines TRBV5-4 with TRBJ2-5, with 13 bases that match TRBD2. J lost 9 bases, V lost 3 bases, and 11 bases had no gene match. Germline lookup yields CDR1 SGHNT and CDR2 YYREEE (reference sequence). The CDR3 totals 16 residues. The CDR3 DNA sequence: TGTGCCAGCAGCTCCCGACTAGCGGGGGGCGGGGCGGCCCAGTACTTC. This codes for CASSSRLAGGGAAQYF.

In this sample, this clone turned up many times. The V call is TRBV5-4, the J call TRBJ1-2, with 8 bases lining up with TRBD1. The CDR3 runs 13 residues. Trimming removed 5 bases from V and 8 bases from J; junction bases left unmatched: 8. The germline V gene has CDR1 SGHNT and CDR2 YYREEE (reference sequence). The chain's CDR3 is CASSPDRVGGYTF. CDR3 DNA sequence: TGTGCCAGCAGTCCGGACAGGGTAGGGGGCTACACCTTC.

J is TRBJ2-2 and V is TRBV19; the match to TRBD1 covers 8 bases. With 7 bases clipped from V and 4 bases from J, the junction kept 11 bases outside the gene matches. The CDR3 extends over 16 amino acids. Germline CDR1 is LNHDA and CDR2 is SQIVND (reference sequence). The CDR3 DNA reads as TGTGCCAGTACCCCAAACAGGGGGGTGATCACCGGGGAGCTGTTTTTT. This encodes CASTPNRGVITGELFF.

The rearrangement joins TRBV5-6 to TRBJ2-3; D may be TRBD1 (5 bases). In germline, CDR1 is SGHDT, CDR2 YYEEEE. Trimming pared 4 bases from V and 7 bases from J, leaving 13 bases between. This CDR3 is 13 amino acids long. The CDR3 spells CASSAQGVNTQYF. Here the CDR3 DNA reads TGTGCCAGCAGCGCGCAGGGTGTAAATACGCAGTATTTT.

This clone showed up just a few times. This sequence joins TRBV10-3 and TRBJ2-3; 8 positions match TRBD1. Trimming at V came to 4 bases and at J to 2 bases, leaving 2 bases not matched to a gene. The CDR3 runs to 14 residues. Germline lookup yields CDR1 ENHRY and CDR2 SYGVKD. The CDR3 coding sequence is TGTGCCATCAGTGGGACAGGGCACACAGATACGCAGTATTTT. Translating gives CAISGTGHTDTQYF.

The rearrangement links TRBV4-1 to TRBJ1-1, with D possibly matching TRBD1 (5 bases). V was shortened by 4 bases and J by 0 bases, with 18 bases between the two germline ends. In germline, CDR1 is MGHRA, CDR2 YSYEKL. The CDR3 is 17 amino acids. The CDR3 nucleotides are TGCGCCAGCAGCCTCAGACCGGGGGTGGATCTGAACACTGAAGCTTTCTTT. It specifies CASSLRPGVDLNTEAFF.

About this clone: Other DNA sequences in the same sample also yield this CDR3. This sequence joins TRBV11-3 and TRBJ2-2; D unclear. V lost 3 bases to trimming and J lost 1 base, with 6 bases between them. This CDR3 is built from 14 residues. Germline CDR1 is SGHNT and CDR2 is YENEEA. The CDR3 DNA follows: TGTGCCAGCAGCTTCAGGCAGAACACCGGGGAGCTGTTTTTT. This translates into CASSFRQNTGELFF.

In this sample, this clone turned up many times. The V and J genes are TRBV20-1 and TRBJ1-2, with 7 bases matching TRBD1. Germline assignment: CDR1 DFQATT and CDR2 SNEGSKA (reference sequence). The CDR3 totals 8 residues. Trimming cost V 7 bases and J 14 bases; bases outside gene matches: 4. This CDR3 reads CSVEGATF. The CDR3 nucleotides read TGCAGTGTGGAGGGGGCAACCTTC.

Regarding this clone: Germline and junction disagree at one end, which may indicate a read error. This chain links TRBV5-5 with TRBJ1-2; 8 positions match TRBD1. From germline, CDR1 is SGHKS and CDR2 YYEKEE (reference sequence). The CDR3 totals 17 residues. CDR3 coding DNA: TGCGCCAGCAGCCAAGATGGGGTGAACAGGGGGAACTATGGCTACACCTTC. It translates to CASSQDGVNRGNYGYTF.

The gene calls are TRBV28 and TRBJ1-5; 8 bases agree with TRBD1. Looked up from germline, CDR1 is MDHEN and CDR2 is SYDVKM. V trimming: 5 bases; J trimming: 3 bases; junction bases outside the gene matches: 6. The CDR3 is made up of 15 amino acids. The CDR3 DNA follows: TGTGCCAGCAGTCCGCCGACAGGGGTCAATCAGCCCCAGCATTTT. It specifies CASSPPTGVNQPQHF.

The CDR3 DNA follows: TGTGCCAGCAGGGGGGACAAAAATCAGCCCCAGCATTTT. This encodes CASRGDKNQPQHF. V usage is TRBV2 and J usage is TRBJ1-5; tentatively, D is TRBD1 (6 bases). CDR3 size: 13 residues. V was clipped by 6 bases and J by 4 bases, with 10 bases between them. Germline values: CDR1 SNHLY, CDR2 FYNNEI. Full variable domain (missing parts from reference TRBV2 and TRBJ1-5): EPEVTQTPSHQVTQMGQEVILRCVPISNHLYFYWYRQILGQKVEFLVSFYNNEISEKSEIFDDQFSVERPDGSNFTLKIRSTKLEDSAMYFCASRGDKNQPQHFGDGTRLSIL.

The chain links TRBV7-3 to TRBJ2-7, with D possibly matching TRBD2 (6 bases). The CDR3 loop spans 13 amino acids. In germline, CDR1 is SGHTA, CDR2 FQGTGA. V lost 2 bases, J lost 3 bases, and 8 bases lay in between. The CDR3 DNA sequence: TGTGCCAGCAGCTTATCGGGGGACTACGAGCAGTACTTC. Its translation: CASSLSGDYEQYF.

The V call is TRBV9, the J call TRBJ2-2; possibly TRBD1 for D (5 bases). Germline CDR1 and CDR2: SGDLS and YYNGEE. The CDR3 spans 14 residues. Trimming removed 4 bases at V and 1 base at J, with 8 bases between. The CDR3 spells CASSQDRNTGELFF. The DNA of the CDR3 is TGTGCCAGCAGCCAAGACAGGAACACCGGGGAGCTGTTTTTT.